Shown below are 19 T cell receptor beta chains from a single sample sequenced in a study of tumor-infiltrating lymphocytes in primary liver carcinoma. Co-extraction of both nucleic acids (RNA and DNA) used about 19-33 mg of unsorted bulk tissue. Total RNA amounting to roughly 0.5 ug was the source from which TCR beta cDNA was made with a constant-region primer. Library construction for TCR beta comprised three nested multiplex PCR rounds performed with slightly modified ARM-PCR. Amplification in the first two PCR rounds was performed using TRBV1-TRBV30 forward primers and a C-beta reverse primer for 10 cycles each. TCRdb re-derived calls from the multiplex PCR reads in MiXCR, one entry per CDR3 protein. This table has 99,000 or so distinct CDR3 sequences, around two thirds appearing once. The source material was liver tumor tissue from sampling region 5. As for subset: tumor region T5, tumor centre. All receptors come from an older woman with primary liver carcinoma and hepatitis B virus infection.

This clonotype appeared a single time. A junction boundary mismatches the germline segment, possibly from a read error. J is TRBJ1-1 and V is TRBV5-1; D gene ambiguous. The CDR3 loop spans 12 amino acids. Germline V gene data show CDR1 as SGHRS and CDR2 as YFSETQ. This CDR3 is CASSGGLTEALF. In DNA form, the CDR3 reads TGCGCCAGCAGCGGCGGGCTCACTGAAGCTTTATTT.

This clonotype was seen a few times. A single base separates this from a much larger clone, so it may be a read error. The chain employs TRBV6-2 or TRBV6-3 and TRBJ2-7, with D perhaps being TRBD1 or TRBD2 (5 bases each). The CDR3 sequence is 15 residues long. V was pared by 5 bases and J by 3 bases, with 17 bases between. Germline V gene data show CDR1 as MNHEY and CDR2 as SVGEGT. In nucleotides, the CDR3 is TGTGCCAGCAGTCCCACCGGGGCAGGTCGCTACGAGCAGTACTTC. As protein: CASSPTGAGRYEQYF.

A remark on this clonotype: A much larger clone sits a single nucleotide away, making a read error possible. This rearrangement joins TRBV7-3 to TRBJ2-3; a weak D match, TRBD1 (5 bases). Germline CDR1 and CDR2: SGHTA and FQGTGA. This CDR3 region has 15 residues. CDR3 sequence reads: CASNLNQGPLNTQYF. CDR3 nucleotide sequence: TGTGCCAGCAACTTAAACCAGGGCCCCTTAAATACGCAGTATTTT.

V gene TRBV29-1 combines with J gene TRBJ1-4, with a tentative D call TRBD1 (6 bases). The V end lost 4 bases, the J end lost 16 bases, and 28 bases lay between the germline ends. The CDR3 extends over 15 amino acids. Germline V gene sequence: CDR1 SQVTM, CDR2 ANQGSEA. The CDR3 DNA reads as TGCAGCGTTGGGGCCTCGCAGGGGTTTAATGAAAAGCCGTTTTTT. Translated: CSVGASQGFNEKPFF. The full variable domain, in which reference TRBV29-1 and TRBJ1-4 provide the parts outside the CDR3, is SAVISQKPSRDICQRGTSLTIQCQVDSQVTMMFWYRQQPGQSLTLIATANQGSEATYESGFVIDKFPISRPNLTFSTLTVSNMSPEDSSIYLCSVGASQGFNEKPFFGSGTQLSVL.

In its sample, this clonotype was seen once. The junction and the germline gene differ at one end; a read error may be behind it. The J gene is TRBJ1-2, the V gene TRBV11-3, with a tentative D call TRBD1 (5 bases). CDR1 SGHNT and CDR2 YENEEA come from the germline V gene. The length of the CDR3 is 15 residues. The CDR3 region is CASSLDHDTGYGYAF. The DNA for the CDR3 is TGTGCCAGCAGCTTAGATCACGACACAGGCTATGGCTACGCCTTC.

V usage is TRBV12-3 or TRBV12-4 and J usage is TRBJ2-2; 9 nucleotides line up with TRBD2. V shed 7 bases, J shed 4 bases, and the junction held 7 bases outside the gene matches. This CDR3 is built from 15 residues. CDR3 nucleotide sequence: TGTGCCAGCAATTCTAGACTAGCGGTCACCGGGGAGCTGTTTTTT. It is translated as CASNSRLAVTGELFF.

Concerning this clonotype: One base away lies a much larger clone, so this may be a sequencing read error. This chain connects TRBV4-2 to TRBJ2-1; TRBD2 matches at 8 bases. Germline V gene lookup returns CDR1 LGHNA and CDR2 YNFKEQ. The CDR3 loop spans 18 amino acids. V shed 2 bases, J shed 4 bases, and the junction held 13 bases outside the gene matches. The CDR3 nucleotides read TGTGCCAGCAGCCAACAGGGCGGGGGGACGATTTCATACAATGAGCAGTTCTTC. This codes for CASSQQGGGTISYNEQFF.

This clonotype was counted at least ten times. This chain joins TRBV6-2 or TRBV6-3 and TRBJ2-1; tentative D call: TRBD2 (6 bases). There are 12 residues in the CDR3. Germline V gene sequence: CDR1 MNHEY, CDR2 SVGEGT. Trimming removed 8 bases at V and 4 bases at J, with 9 bases between. Written as DNA, the CDR3 is TGTGCCAGCCAAAGCGGGTACAATGAGCAGTTCTTC. As protein: CASQSGYNEQFF.

The chain couples TRBV6-5 to TRBJ1-1; a weak D match, TRBD1 (5 bases). Germline CDR1 reads MNHEY; CDR2 reads SVGAGI. The CDR3 length is 16 residues. Trimming shortened V by 7 bases and J by 5 bases, and 23 bases separated the two germline ends. CDR3 residues: CASNSGGAHGWTEAFF. CDR3 DNA sequence: TGTGCCAGCAATAGTGGAGGGGCCCATGGTTGGACTGAAGCTTTCTTT.

This clonotype occurred many times. This sequence joins TRBV12-3 or TRBV12-4 and TRBJ2-2; the D gene could be TRBD1 or TRBD2 (6 bases each). This CDR3 comprises 14 residues. V lost 6 bases and J lost 16, with 24 bases in between. As DNA, the CDR3 is TGTGCCAGCAGCAAAGGGGGGAGTGTTAGTATGCGGTTTTTT. Translation: CASSKGGSVSMRFF.

As concerns this clonotype: The junction shows a germline mismatch at one end, possibly a read error. The V and J genes are TRBV11-3 and TRBJ2-2; D is perhaps TRBD2 (5 bases). The CDR3 is made up of 14 amino acids. The V gene's germline CDR1 is SGHNT and CDR2 YENEEA. CDR3 protein: CTSRNHKNTGKLFF. In DNA form, the CDR3 reads TGTACCAGCAGGAACCATAAGAACACCGGGAAGCTGTTTTTT.

The rearrangement links TRBV6-1 to TRBJ2-3; D gene ambiguous. The CDR3 is made up of 15 amino acids. V was trimmed by 9 bases and J by 0 bases, leaving 16 bases between them. Per the germline V gene, CDR1 is MNHNS and CDR2 is SASEGT. CDR3 sequence: CARGRVISSTDTQYF. The CDR3 DNA follows: TGTGCCAGAGGTAGGGTCATCTCTAGCACAGATACGCAGTATTTT.

Remarks on this clonotype: A read error may account for a junction end that differs from germline. This chain joins TRBV28 and TRBJ2-7, with 12 nucleotides matching TRBD1. Per germline, CDR1 MDHEN and CDR2 SYDVKM. This CDR3 contains 15 residues. CDR3 region: CASSTPGQGADEQCF. CDR3 bases: TGTGCCAGCAGTACCCCGGGACAGGGGGCGGACGAGCAGTGCTTC.

A remark on this clonotype: This may come from a read error, since a much larger clone is one base off. The chain links TRBV28 to TRBJ1-5, with D unclear. CDR1 is MDHEN, CDR2 SYDVKM, per germline. The CDR3 sequence is 12 residues long. Trimming cost V 5 bases and J 7 bases, with 9 bases left between them. The CDR3 DNA follows: TGTGCCAGCAGTCGGATACCACAGCCCCAGCATTTT. This gives the protein CASSRIPQPQHF. The variable domain in full, completed from reference TRBV28 and TRBJ1-5, reads DVKVTQSSRYLVKRTGEKVFLECVQDMDHENMFWYRQDPGLGLRLIYFSYDVKMKEKGDIPEGYSVSREKKERFSLILESASTNQTSMYLCASSRIPQPQHFGDGTRLSIL.

In regard to this clonotype: An end of the junction differs from the germline gene, which may be a read error. The rearrangement uses TRBV11-2 and TRBJ2-7; no firm D call. Per the germline V gene, CDR1 is SGHAT and CDR2 is FQNNGV. The CDR3 spans 13 residues. CDR3 DNA sequence: TGCGCCAGCAGCTTAGAGCATCGGAGCGAGCGGTACTTC. Its translation is CASSLEHRSERYF.

On this clonotype: Compared with germline, one end of the junction differs, possibly owing to a read error. This sequence joins TRBV12-5 and TRBJ2-1; TRBD1 is a possible D gene (5 bases). The CDR3 length is 16 residues. Germline lookup yields CDR1 LGHNT and CDR2 FRNRAP. CDR3 coding DNA: TGCGCTAGTGGCCCACCAGGAGCAGGGTTCTACAGTGAGCAGTTCTTC. It translates to CASGPPGAGFYSEQFF.

The chain has TRBV6-2 or TRBV6-3 and TRBJ2-1, with no clear D. Deletions cut 10 bases from V and 6 bases from J, with 19 bases between. The CDR3 runs to 14 residues. Germline CDR1 is MNHEY and CDR2 is SVGEGT. For the CDR3, the DNA is TGTGCCAACAGACCCGACGGTGGTTTCAATGAGCAGTTCTTC. It encodes CANRPDGGFNEQFF.

Comment on this clonotype: It is likely a read error, because the conserved phenylalanine at the end of the CDR3 is missing. The J gene is TRBJ2-3, the V gene TRBV29-1, with D possibly matching TRBD2 (5 bases). Trimming removed 7 bases from V and 0 bases from J, with 14 bases in between. This CDR3 has 14 amino acids. CDR1 is SQVTM, CDR2 ANQGSEA, per germline. Here the CDR3 reads CSALTTSSTDTQYI. The CDR3 bases are TGCAGCGCTCTGACTACTTCTAGCACAGATACGCAGTATATT.

This clonotype appeared a single time. Its ends do not fully match the called genes, so a read error is possible. V gene TRBV6-1 combines with J gene TRBJ2-3; 7 bases line up with TRBD2. This CDR3 spans 13 amino acids. Per germline, CDR1 MNHNS and CDR2 SASEGT. CDR3 sequence: CSTKAGPTYTLYF. The CDR3 DNA follows: TGTTCCACCAAAGCGGGGCCCACATATACGCTGTATTTT.